The present entry profiles one T cell receptor beta chain with its context. This sample was taken from a study of blood T cell repertoires in COVID-19. Study-wide context: COVID-19 samples from acute and convalescent phases originated in the United States, Italy and Spain. T cells, B-cell-depleted T cells, or PBMCs provided the cDNA or gDNA that served as material.

In the original workflow: Amplification of reference gene primers was used by the study to estimate nucleated cell counts. Measured with immunoSEQ multiplex PCR; TCRdb has only the in-frame clones, and not every one. For V, J and clone size, that table is used; D and trimming come from the DNA. This table holds about 220,000 clones, about 90% found once. The CDR3 totals 13 residues. With 4 bases removed from V and 5 bases from J, the gap between germline ends came to 12 bases. In germline, CDR1 is LGHDT, CDR2 YNNKEL (reference sequence). This sequence joins TRBV3-1 (or the pseudogene TRBV3-2) and TRBJ2-7; D not resolved. This receptor was identified in a man aged 35-49 years with active or convalescent COVID-19. Sequencing was performed on peripheral blood. The CDR3 loop reads CASSPPRVDEQYF. In nucleotides, the CDR3 is TGTGCCAGCAGCCCTCCTCGAGTGGACGAGCAGTACTTC.